This TCR beta chain was identified during a study of blood T cell repertoires in COVID-19 (TCRdb year 2020). Study-level background: Collaborator samples came from the United States, Italy and Spain and covered acute and convalescent phases of COVID-19. The prospective study material was composed of cDNA or gDNA derived from T cells, B-cell-depleted T cells, or PBMCs. The dataset comprised deeply sampled blood TCRbeta repertoires from subjects exposed to, actively infected with, or recovered from COVID-19. The repertoires were made available in a free public database intended to serve as a resource for research on the immune response to SARS-CoV-2. Samples were obtained from the ongoing ImmuneRACE study (first 160 participants) and from some 1,300 subjects provided by 6 global collaborators. The sample metadata nearly always contained a de-identified subject ID, COVID-19 status, age in years and sex. Where HLA class I and class II types were available, the types were taken from metadata supplied by the sample provider, not from assay-based typing.

TCRbeta CDR3 regions were amplified from genomic DNA using the immunoSEQ Assay, a bias-controlled multiplex PCR. On the authors' methods: Nucleated cell counts per sample were estimated from amplification of reference gene primers within the assay. To quantify the absolute abundance of each unique TCRbeta CDR3 rearrangement, sequence reads were collapsed and filtered. For each sample, productive Simpson clonality was calculated by taking the square root of Simpson's diversity index across productive rearrangements. The source is immuneACCESS, and TCRdb retained only in-frame sequences with V and J called. Part of the clones is not carried over; for the studies checked, unresolved V genes explain less than half of this, and the remainder is unexplained. Clone size and the V and J calls come from that table; the DNA yielded D and trimming. For this sample the table gives 95,000 to 120,000 clones, of which 80% to 90% were detected only once. 2% to 3% of the sample belongs to the ten largest clones.

This clone was counted only a few times. The antigen it binds to is not known. There are no base qualities to consult, and no much larger clone falls within one base. What the study reported, not specific to this receptor: The quantity of clinical and demographic metadata differed by source and by participant and was supplied without curation.

Each collaborating institution followed its own protocols to collect whole blood in K2EDTA tubes. For TCRbeta analysis, collaborators shipped samples as frozen whole blood, isolated PBMCs, or DNA extracted from either of those sample types. Counted from cysteine to phenylalanine, this CDR3 has 17 amino acids. Of all the DNA, just the CDR3 is kept, 51 bases in frame from base 1. V lost 6 bases and J lost 0 bases, and the count of bases not matched to a germline gene is 11. CDR1 and CDR2 are drawn from the germline V gene (reference sequence): WNHNN, SYGVQD. The sequence joins TRBV10-1 to TRBJ1-5; 7 central nucleotides agree with TRBD1. What was sequenced was peripheral blood. This clonotype originated in a human donor in a cohort sampled during active COVID-19. The DNA sequence reads TGCGCCAGCAGACCGGGACAGCCCGTCTATAGCAATCAGCCCCAGCATTTT. Protein translation: CASRPGQPVYSNQPQHF.